These T cell receptor beta chains were read from a single sample in a study of PD-1 blockade in classical Hodgkin lymphoma. The data were produced by immunoSEQ multiplex PCR, yet TCRdb's version contains in-frame clones alone and is incomplete. The sample has 75,000 to 95,000 clones, approximately 83% seen once. Sample: peripheral blood mononuclear cells (PBMCs), taken before the fourth cycle of nivolumab. The origin of the receptors is a human donor with classical Hodgkin lymphoma. Both conserved end residues are trimmed from each CDR3.

j_call	v_call	cdr3_aa
TRBJ2-1	TRBV6-1	ASSDGAGVYNEQF
TRBJ2-5	TRBV7-2	ASSPNPGAETQY
TRBJ2-7	TRBV27	ASSMDRTHEQY
TRBJ2-2	TRBV27	ASSKWTGDIGELF
TRBJ2-7	TRBV7-9	ASSSGSSYEQY
TRBJ2-1	TRBV5-1	ASSLSTSQYNEQF
TRBJ2-2	TRBV7-8	ASSLNRPGELF
TRBJ2-1	TRBV7-3	ASSFRPAGSSYNEQF
TRBJ1-1	TRBV7-6	ASSLGQGFLNTEAF
TRBJ2-3	TRBV14	ASSPLLAAFTDTQY
TRBJ2-3	TRBV11-2	ASSLVADTQY
TRBJ2-3	TRBV5-1	ASSLVLGGSTDTQY
TRBJ2-7	TRBV5-1	ASSPPGTGLYEQY
TRBJ2-1	TRBV2	ASSRLAGVPDEQF
TRBJ2-5	TRBV7-2	ASSFGTGRETQY
TRBJ2-7	TRBV11-2	ASSQTPYEQY
TRBJ2-7	TRBV4-2	ASSQSTSGLIYEQY
TRBJ2-5	TRBV5-1	ASSLAGDETQY
TRBJ1-3	TRBV10-3	AISSQGVGDTIY
TRBJ2-7	TRBV5-1	ASSPVPAGLGSLIEQY
TRBJ1-1	TRBV12-5	ASGLEPNTEAF
TRBJ2-1	TRBV6-1	ASSEGSRSEQF
TRBJ2-2	TRBV6-1	ASSERTSASGELF
TRBJ1-2	TRBV28	ASNSRYGYT
TRBJ1-4	TRBV30	AWTGQGAEKLF
TRBJ1-4	TRBV7-8	ASSFGWGTNEKLF
TRBJ2-7	TRBV6-5	ASRYRDRDHEQY
TRBJ2-3	TRBV7-2	ASSRRGLPPPDTQY
TRBJ1-1	TRBV10-1	ASSESGGYTEAF
TRBJ2-1	TRBV7-6	ASSQYRPRLAGNSYNEQF
TRBJ2-1	TRBV9	ASSRRTSGPHEQF
TRBJ2-1	TRBV10-3	AITSGKDNEQF